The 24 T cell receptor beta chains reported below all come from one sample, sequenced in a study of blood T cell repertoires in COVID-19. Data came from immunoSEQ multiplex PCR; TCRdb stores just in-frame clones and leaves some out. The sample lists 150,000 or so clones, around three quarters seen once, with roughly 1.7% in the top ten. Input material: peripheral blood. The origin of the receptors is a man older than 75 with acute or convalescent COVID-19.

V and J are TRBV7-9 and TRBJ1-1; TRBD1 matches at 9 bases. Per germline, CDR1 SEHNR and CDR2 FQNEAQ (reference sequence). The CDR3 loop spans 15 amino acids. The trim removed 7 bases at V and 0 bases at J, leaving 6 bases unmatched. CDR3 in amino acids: CASTETGGMNTEAFF. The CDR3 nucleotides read TGTGCCAGCACCGAGACAGGGGGTATGAACACTGAAGCTTTCTTT. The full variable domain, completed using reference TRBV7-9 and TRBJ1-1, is DTGVSQNPRHKITKRGQNVTFRCDPISEHNRLYWYRQTLGQGPEFLTYFQNEAQLEKSRLLSDRFSAERPKGSFSTLEIQRTEQGDSAMYLCASTETGGMNTEAFFGQGTRLTVV.

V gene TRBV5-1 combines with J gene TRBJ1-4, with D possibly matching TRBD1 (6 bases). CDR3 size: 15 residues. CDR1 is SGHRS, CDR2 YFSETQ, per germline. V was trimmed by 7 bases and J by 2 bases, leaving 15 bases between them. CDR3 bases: TGCGCCAGCGGGAGGGGGTCGGACACTAATGAAAAACTGTTTTTT. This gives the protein CASGRGSDTNEKLFF. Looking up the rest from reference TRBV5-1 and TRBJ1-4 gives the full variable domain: KAGVTQTPRYLIKTRGQQVTLSCSPISGHRSVSWYQQTPGQGLQFLFEYFSETQRNKGNFPGRFSGRQFSNSRSEMNVSTLELGDSALYLCASGRGSDTNEKLFFGSGTQLSVL.

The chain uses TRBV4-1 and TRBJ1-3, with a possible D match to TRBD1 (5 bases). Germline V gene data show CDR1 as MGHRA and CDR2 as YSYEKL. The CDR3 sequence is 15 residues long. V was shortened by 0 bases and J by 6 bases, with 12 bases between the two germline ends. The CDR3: CASSQDTGLANTIYF. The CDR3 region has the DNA TGCGCCAGCAGCCAAGATACAGGCTTAGCAAACACCATATATTTT.

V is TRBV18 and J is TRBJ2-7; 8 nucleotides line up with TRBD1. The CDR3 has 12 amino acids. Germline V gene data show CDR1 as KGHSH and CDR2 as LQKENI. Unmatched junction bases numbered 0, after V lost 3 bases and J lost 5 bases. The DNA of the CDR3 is TGTGCCAGCTCACCGACAGGGGACGAGCAGTACGTC. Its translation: CASSPTGDEQYV.

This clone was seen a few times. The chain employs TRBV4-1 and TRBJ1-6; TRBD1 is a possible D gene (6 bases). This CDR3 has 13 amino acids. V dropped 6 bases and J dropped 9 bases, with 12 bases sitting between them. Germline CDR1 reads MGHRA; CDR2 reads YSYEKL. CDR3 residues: CASRQGASSPLHF. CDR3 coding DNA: TGCGCCAGCAGACAGGGAGCCAGTTCACCCCTCCACTTT.

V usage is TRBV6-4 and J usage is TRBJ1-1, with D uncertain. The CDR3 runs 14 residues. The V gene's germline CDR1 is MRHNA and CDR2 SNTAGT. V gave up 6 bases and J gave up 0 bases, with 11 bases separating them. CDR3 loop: CASSPGIMNTEAFF. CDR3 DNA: TGTGCCAGCAGCCCAGGTATCATGAACACTGAAGCTTTCTTT.

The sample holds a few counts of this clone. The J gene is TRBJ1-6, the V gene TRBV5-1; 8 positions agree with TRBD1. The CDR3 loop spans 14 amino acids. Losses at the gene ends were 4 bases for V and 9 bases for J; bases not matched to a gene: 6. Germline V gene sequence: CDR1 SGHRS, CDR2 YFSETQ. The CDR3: CASSQRTGTSPLHF. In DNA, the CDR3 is TGCGCCAGCAGCCAACGGACAGGGACTTCACCCCTCCACTTT.

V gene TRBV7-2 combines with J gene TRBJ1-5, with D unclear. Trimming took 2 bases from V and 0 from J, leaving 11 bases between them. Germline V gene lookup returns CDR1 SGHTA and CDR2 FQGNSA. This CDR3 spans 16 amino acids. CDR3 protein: CASSLIGGYSNQPQHF. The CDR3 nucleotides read TGTGCCAGCAGCTTAATCGGAGGGTATAGCAATCAGCCCCAGCATTTT.

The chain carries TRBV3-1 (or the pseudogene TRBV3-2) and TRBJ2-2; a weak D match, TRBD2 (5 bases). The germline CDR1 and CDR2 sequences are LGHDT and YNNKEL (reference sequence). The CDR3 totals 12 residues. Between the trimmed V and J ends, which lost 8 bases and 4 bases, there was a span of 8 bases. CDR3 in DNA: TGTGCCAGCTCCCGGGGCACCGGGGAGCTGTTTTTT. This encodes CASSRGTGELFF.

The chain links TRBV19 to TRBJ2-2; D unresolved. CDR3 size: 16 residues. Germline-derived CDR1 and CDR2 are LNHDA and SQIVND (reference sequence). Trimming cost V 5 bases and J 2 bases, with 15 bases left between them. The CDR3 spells CASSLLSTANTGELFF. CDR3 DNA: TGTGCCAGTAGTTTGCTCTCTACAGCAAACACCGGGGAGCTGTTTTTT.

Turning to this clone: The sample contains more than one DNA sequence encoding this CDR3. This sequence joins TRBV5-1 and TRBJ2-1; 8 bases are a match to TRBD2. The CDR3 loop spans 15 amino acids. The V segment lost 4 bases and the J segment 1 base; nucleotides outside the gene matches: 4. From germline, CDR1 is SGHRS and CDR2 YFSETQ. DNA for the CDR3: TGCGCCAGCAGCAGCACGGGGGGGTCCTACAATGAGCAGTTCTTC. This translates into CASSSTGGSYNEQFF.

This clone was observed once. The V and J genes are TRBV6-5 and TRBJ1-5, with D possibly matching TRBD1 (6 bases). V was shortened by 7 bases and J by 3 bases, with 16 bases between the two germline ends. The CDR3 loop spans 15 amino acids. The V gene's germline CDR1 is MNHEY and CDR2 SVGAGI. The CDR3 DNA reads TGTGCCAGCACGCGTCAGCAGGGGACCAATCAGCCCCAGCATTTT. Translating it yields CASTRQQGTNQPQHF.

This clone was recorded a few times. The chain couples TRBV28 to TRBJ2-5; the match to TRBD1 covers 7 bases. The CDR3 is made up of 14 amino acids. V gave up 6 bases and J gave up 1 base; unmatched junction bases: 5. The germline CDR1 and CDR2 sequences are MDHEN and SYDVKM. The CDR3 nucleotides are TGTGCCAGCAGCGCACCAGGGGGCCAAGAGACCCAGTACTTC. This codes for CASSAPGGQETQYF.

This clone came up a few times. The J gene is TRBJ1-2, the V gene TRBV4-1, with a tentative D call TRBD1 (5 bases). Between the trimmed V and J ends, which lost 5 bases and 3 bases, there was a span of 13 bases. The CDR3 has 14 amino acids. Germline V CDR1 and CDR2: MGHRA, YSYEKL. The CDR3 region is CASSETGIDYGYTF. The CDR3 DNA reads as TGCGCCAGCAGCGAAACAGGCATCGACTATGGCTACACCTTC.

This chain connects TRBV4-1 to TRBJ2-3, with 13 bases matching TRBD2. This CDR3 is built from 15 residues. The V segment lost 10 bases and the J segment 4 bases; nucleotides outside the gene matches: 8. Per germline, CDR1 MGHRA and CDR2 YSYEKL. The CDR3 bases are TGCGCCACTCGCGGGACTAGCGGGGTCCCAGATACGCAGTATTTT. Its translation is CATRGTSGVPDTQYF.

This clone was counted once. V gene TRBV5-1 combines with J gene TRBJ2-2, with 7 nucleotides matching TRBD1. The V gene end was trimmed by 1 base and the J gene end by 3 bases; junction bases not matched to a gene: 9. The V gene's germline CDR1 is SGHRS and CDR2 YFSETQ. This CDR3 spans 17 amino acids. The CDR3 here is CASSLLVQGPDTGELFF. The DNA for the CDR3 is TGCGCCAGCAGCTTGCTTGTACAGGGGCCCGACACCGGGGAGCTGTTTTTT.

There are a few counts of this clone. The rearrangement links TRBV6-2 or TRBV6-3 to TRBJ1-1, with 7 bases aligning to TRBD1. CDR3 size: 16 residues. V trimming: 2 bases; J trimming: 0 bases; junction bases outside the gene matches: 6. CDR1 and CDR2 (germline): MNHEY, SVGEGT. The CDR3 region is CASSYPRDSLNTEAFF. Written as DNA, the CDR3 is TGTGCCAGCAGTTACCCTCGGGACAGCCTGAACACTGAAGCTTTCTTT.

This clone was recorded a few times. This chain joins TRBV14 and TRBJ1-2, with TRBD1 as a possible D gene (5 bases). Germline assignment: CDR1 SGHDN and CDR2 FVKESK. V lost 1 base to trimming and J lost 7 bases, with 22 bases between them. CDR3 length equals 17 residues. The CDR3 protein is CASSQGHGWTTVFGYTF. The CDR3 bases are TGTGCCAGCAGCCAAGGACATGGTTGGACAACTGTCTTTGGCTACACCTTC.

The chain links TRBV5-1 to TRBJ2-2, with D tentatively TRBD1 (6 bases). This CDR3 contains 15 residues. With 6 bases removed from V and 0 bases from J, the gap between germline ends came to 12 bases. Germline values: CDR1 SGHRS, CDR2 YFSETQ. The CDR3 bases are TGCGCCAGCACCCAGGACAGTTCGAACACCGGGGAGCTGTTTTTT. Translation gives CASTQDSSNTGELFF.

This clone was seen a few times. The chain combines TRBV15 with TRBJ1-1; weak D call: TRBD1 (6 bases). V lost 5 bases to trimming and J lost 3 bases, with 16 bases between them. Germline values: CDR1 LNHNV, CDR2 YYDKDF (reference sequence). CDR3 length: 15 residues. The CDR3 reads CATSPRTASYTEAFF. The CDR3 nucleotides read TGTGCCACCAGCCCGCGGACAGCCAGTTACACTGAAGCTTTCTTT.

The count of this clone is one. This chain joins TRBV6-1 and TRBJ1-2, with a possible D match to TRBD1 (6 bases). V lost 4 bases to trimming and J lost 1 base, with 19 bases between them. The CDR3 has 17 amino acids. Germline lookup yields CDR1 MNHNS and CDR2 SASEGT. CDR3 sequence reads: CASSALEGGGVNYGYTF. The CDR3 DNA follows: TGTGCCAGCAGTGCACTGGAAGGGGGGGGAGTTAACTATGGCTACACCTTC.

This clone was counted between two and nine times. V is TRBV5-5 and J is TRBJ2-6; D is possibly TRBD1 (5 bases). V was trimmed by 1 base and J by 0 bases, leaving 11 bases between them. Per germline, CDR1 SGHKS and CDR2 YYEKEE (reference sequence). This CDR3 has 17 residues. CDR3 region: CASSLLAGRSGANVLTF. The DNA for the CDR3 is TGTGCCAGCAGCTTGTTGGCAGGGCGCTCTGGGGCCAACGTCCTGACTTTC. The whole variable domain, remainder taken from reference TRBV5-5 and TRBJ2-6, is DAGVTQSPTHLIKTRGQQVTLRCSPISGHKSVSWYQQVLGQGPQFIFQYYEKEERGRGNFPDRFSARQFPNYSSELNVNALLLGDSALYLCASSLLAGRSGANVLTFGAGSRLTVL.

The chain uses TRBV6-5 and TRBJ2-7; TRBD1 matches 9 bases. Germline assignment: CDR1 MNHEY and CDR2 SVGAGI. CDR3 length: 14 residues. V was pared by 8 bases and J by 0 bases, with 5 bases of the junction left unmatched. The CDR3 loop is CASGQDRGSYEQYF. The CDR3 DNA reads TGTGCCAGCGGGCAGGACAGGGGCTCCTACGAGCAGTACTTC.

The CDR3 DNA follows: TGCAGCGTTGCCTTGACAGGGACCAACACCGGGGAGCTGTTTTTT. Its protein is CSVALTGTNTGELFF. This chain joins TRBV29-1 and TRBJ2-2; 7 nucleotides line up with TRBD1. This CDR3 comprises 15 residues. Germline V lookup: CDR1 SQVTM, CDR2 ANQGSEA. The junction had 7 bases not matched to a gene; V was cut back by 4 bases and J by 2 bases.